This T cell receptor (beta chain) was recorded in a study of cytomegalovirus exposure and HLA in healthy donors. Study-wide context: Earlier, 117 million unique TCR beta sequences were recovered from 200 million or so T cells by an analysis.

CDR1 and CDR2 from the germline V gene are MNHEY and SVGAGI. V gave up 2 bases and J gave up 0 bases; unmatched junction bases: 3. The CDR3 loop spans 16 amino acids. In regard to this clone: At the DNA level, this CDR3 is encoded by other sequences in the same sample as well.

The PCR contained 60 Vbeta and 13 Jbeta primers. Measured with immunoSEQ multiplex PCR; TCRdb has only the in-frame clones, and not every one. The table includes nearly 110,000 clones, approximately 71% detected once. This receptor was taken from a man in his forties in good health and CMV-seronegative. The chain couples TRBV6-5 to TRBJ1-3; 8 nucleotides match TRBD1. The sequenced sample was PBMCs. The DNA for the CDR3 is TGTGCCAGCAGTTACGGGACAGGATTCTCTGGAAACACCATATATTTT. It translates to CASSYGTGFSGNTIYF.